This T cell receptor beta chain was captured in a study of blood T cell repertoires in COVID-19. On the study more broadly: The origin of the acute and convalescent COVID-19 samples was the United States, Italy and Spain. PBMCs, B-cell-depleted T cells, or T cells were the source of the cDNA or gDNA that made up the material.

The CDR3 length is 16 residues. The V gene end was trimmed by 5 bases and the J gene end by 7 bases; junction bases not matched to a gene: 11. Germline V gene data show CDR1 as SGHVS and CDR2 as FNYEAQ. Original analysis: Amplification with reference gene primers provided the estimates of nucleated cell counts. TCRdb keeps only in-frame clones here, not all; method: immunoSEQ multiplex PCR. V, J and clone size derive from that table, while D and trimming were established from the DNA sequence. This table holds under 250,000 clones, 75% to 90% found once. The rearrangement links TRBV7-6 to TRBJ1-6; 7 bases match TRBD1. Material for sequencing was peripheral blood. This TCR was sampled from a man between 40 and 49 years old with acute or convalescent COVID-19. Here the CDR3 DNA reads TGTGCCAGCAGCCCGGGATCAGGGGGAGGAAATTCACCCCTCCACTTT. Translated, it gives CASSPGSGGGNSPLHF. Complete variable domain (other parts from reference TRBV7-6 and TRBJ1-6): GAGVSQSPRYKVTKRGQDVALRCDPISGHVSLYWYRQALGQGPEFLTYFNYEAQQDKSGLPNDRFSAERPEGSISTLTIQRTEQRDSAMYRCASSPGSGGGNSPLHFGNGTRLTVT.